This entry lists 3 T cell receptor beta chains sequenced from one sample in a study of shared clonotypes between healthy human individuals. Assay used: immunoSEQ multiplex PCR; TCRdb lists only in-frame clones, some missing. The sample includes some 360,000 clones, around 79% of them seen just once. Sequencing was carried out using memory CD4+ T cells sorted from blood. Documented subset: CD45RA-negative fraction. The receptors stem from a man in his thirties or forties in good health.

V usage is TRBV28 and J usage is TRBJ2-1, with a tentative D call TRBD2 (5 bases). Trimming shortened V by 5 bases and J by 5 bases, and 10 bases separated the two germline ends. Germline values: CDR1 MDHEN, CDR2 SYDVKM. The CDR3 is 13 residues long. The CDR3 DNA reads as TGTGCCAGCAGTAACACTAGTAACAATGAGCAGTTCTTC. This translates into CASSNTSNNEQFF.

The V call is TRBV2, the J call TRBJ1-5; D not resolved. CDR3 length: 14 residues. CDR1 is SNHLY, CDR2 FYNNEI, per germline. V was pared by 0 bases and J by 5 bases, with 8 bases between. CDR3 amino acids: CASSEAAEYQPQHF. CDR3 bases: TGTGCCAGCAGTGAAGCGGCAGAATATCAGCCCCAGCATTTT.

This chain joins TRBV6-1 and TRBJ1-2; D is unclear. Trimming took off 2 bases at V and 5 bases at J, with 12 bases between the two ends. Germline CDR1 is MNHNS and CDR2 is SASEGT. This CDR3 is built from 14 residues. The CDR3 sequence: CASSEPGLGYGYTF. The CDR3 DNA reads TGTGCCAGCAGTGAACCGGGCCTGGGGTATGGCTACACCTTC.